This is a list of T cell receptor beta chains from one sample in a study of shared clonotypes between healthy human individuals. Sequencing used immunoSEQ multiplex PCR; TCRdb keeps in-frame clones, though not all of them. The data hold about 2 million clones, with less than 95% observed a single time. Sequenced sample: naive CD8+ T cells sorted from blood. The receptors were gathered from a man aged 18 to 30 in good health. Both conserved end residues are part of each CDR3. Each record gives: clone size, V gene, J gene, CDR3 length, D gene, CDR3 protein, CDR3 DNA. The D gene is left open where the match is weak. Clone size appears in some rows only: once, few, many, or a class for an expanded clone.

size: NA; V: TRBV27; J: TRBJ2-3; length: 14; D: NA; CDR3: CASTQGGTTDTQYF; DNA: TGTGCCAGCACCCAAGGGGGAACCACAGATACGCAGTATTTT
size: NA; V: TRBV27; J: TRBJ1-1; length: 16; D: TRBD1; CDR3: CASSSIMTGWGTEAFF; DNA: TGTGCCAGCAGTTCTATAATGACAGGGTGGGGGACTGAAGCTTTCTTT
size: NA; V: TRBV5-4; J: TRBJ2-3; length: 15; D: NA; CDR3: CASSTLDTLTDTQYF; DNA: TGTGCCAGCAGCACACTGGATACCCTAACAGATACGCAGTATTTT
size: NA; V: TRBV7-6; J: TRBJ2-1; length: 15; D: NA; CDR3: CASSLSVEEHNEQFF; DNA: TGTGCCAGCAGCCTAAGCGTGGAGGAGCACAATGAGCAGTTCTTC
size: NA; V: TRBV6-5; J: TRBJ2-5; length: 15; D: TRBD2; CDR3: CASSYSREGRETQYF; DNA: TGTGCCAGCAGTTACTCAAGGGAGGGTCGAGAGACCCAGTACTTC
size: NA; V: TRBV14; J: TRBJ2-3; length: 13; D: NA; CDR3: CASSRSGADTQYF; DNA: TGTGCCAGCAGCCGATCAGGGGCAGATACGCAGTATTTT
size: NA; V: TRBV6-1; J: TRBJ2-7; length: 13; D: NA; CDR3: CASSITPTYEQYF; DNA: TGTGCCAGCAGTATAACACCTACCTACGAGCAGTACTTC
size: NA; V: TRBV27; J: TRBJ1-2; length: 14; D: TRBD1; CDR3: CASSPGGTVYGYTF; DNA: TGTGCCAGCAGTCCCGGGGGGACAGTTTATGGCTACACCTTC
size: NA; V: TRBV30; J: TRBJ1-1; length: 14; D: NA; CDR3: CASNGGRGNTEAFF; DNA: TGTGCCTCCAACGGGGGGAGGGGGAACACTGAAGCTTTCTTT
size: NA; V: TRBV6-6; J: TRBJ2-7; length: 13; D: NA; CDR3: CASSSPPISEQYF; DNA: TGTGCCAGCAGTTCCCCCCCCATTTCCGAGCAGTACTTC
size: NA; V: TRBV7-9; J: TRBJ2-2; length: 15; D: NA; CDR3: CASSLAVSGSGELFF; DNA: TGTGCCAGCAGCTTAGCGGTTTCAGGGTCCGGGGAGCTGTTTTTT
size: NA; V: TRBV9; J: TRBJ2-7; length: 13; D: NA; CDR3: CASSGTANYEQYF; DNA: TGTGCCAGCAGCGGGACGGCGAATTACGAGCAGTACTTC
size: NA; V: TRBV9; J: TRBJ2-3; length: 14; D: TRBD2; CDR3: CASSEGGRVDTQYF; DNA: TGTGCCAGCAGCGAGGGCGGGAGGGTGGATACGCAGTATTTT
size: once; V: TRBV4-1; J: TRBJ1-1; length: 14; D: NA; CDR3: CASSQGYLVGEAFF; DNA: TGCGCCAGCAGCCAAGGATACTTAGTCGGTGAAGCTTTCTTT
size: NA; V: TRBV13; J: TRBJ2-3; length: 17; D: TRBD2; CDR3: CASSPFGAGGSTDTQYF; DNA: TGTGCCAGCAGCCCCTTTGGTGCGGGGGGAAGCACAGATACGCAGTATTTT
size: NA; V: TRBV19; J: TRBJ2-2; length: 14; D: NA; CDR3: CASSIVYGTGELFF; DNA: TGTGCCAGTAGTATAGTTTACGGGACCGGGGAGCTGTTTTTT
size: NA; V: TRBV9; J: TRBJ2-7; length: 15; D: NA; CDR3: CASSVGGADSYEQYF; DNA: TGTGCCAGCAGCGTAGGGGGGGCTGACTCCTACGAGCAGTACTTC
size: NA; V: TRBV13; J: TRBJ1-1; length: 14; D: TRBD1; CDR3: CASSPFDRGTEAFF; DNA: TGTGCCAGCAGCCCCTTCGACAGGGGCACTGAAGCTTTCTTT
size: NA; V: TRBV2; J: TRBJ2-5; length: 16; D: TRBD2; CDR3: CASSELGGGATETQYF; DNA: TGTGCCAGCAGTGAACTCGGCGGGGGGGCCACAGAGACCCAGTACTTC
size: once; V: TRBV5-6; J: TRBJ1-1; length: 17; D: NA; CDR3: CASSGGVVEAENTEAFF; DNA: TGTGCCAGCAGTGGCGGCGTGGTGGAGGCGGAGAACACTGAAGCTTTCTTT
size: NA; V: TRBV27; J: TRBJ1-6; length: 15; D: NA; CDR3: CASSPLEVFNSPLHF; DNA: TGTGCCAGCAGTCCCTTAGAGGTCTTTAATTCACCCCTCCACTTT
size: NA; V: TRBV10-2; J: TRBJ2-5; length: 12; D: NA; CDR3: CASSDEGRGQYF; DNA: TGCGCCAGCAGTGACGAGGGGAGAGGCCAGTACTTC
size: NA; V: TRBV6-1; J: TRBJ1-5; length: 16; D: NA; CDR3: CASSDWVGEGNQPQHF; DNA: TGTGCCAGCAGTGATTGGGTAGGAGAGGGCAATCAGCCCCAGCATTTT
size: once; V: TRBV6-5; J: TRBJ2-7; length: 14; D: TRBD1; CDR3: CASSYSTGGAEQYF; DNA: TGTGCCAGCAGTTATTCTACAGGGGGCGCCGAGCAGTACTTC
size: once; V: TRBV5-4; J: TRBJ2-7; length: 14; D: TRBD1; CDR3: CASSLLGQHYEQYF; DNA: TGTGCCAGCAGCTTGTTGGGACAGCACTACGAGCAGTACTTC
size: many; V: TRBV5-1; J: TRBJ1-1; length: 15; D: NA; CDR3: CASSPYGTTWAEAFF; DNA: TGCGCCAGCAGTCCCTACGGGACAACGTGGGCTGAAGCTTTCTTT
size: NA; V: TRBV6-5; J: TRBJ1-4; length: 15; D: NA; CDR3: CASSKTGASNEKLFF; DNA: TGTGCCAGCAGCAAAACAGGTGCCTCTAATGAAAAACTGTTTTTT
size: NA; V: TRBV18; J: TRBJ1-5; length: 16; D: NA; CDR3: CASSPRGGEGNQPQHF; DNA: TGTGCCAGCTCACCAAGGGGGGGAGAGGGCAATCAGCCCCAGCATTTT
size: NA; V: TRBV9; J: TRBJ2-7; length: 16; D: TRBD2; CDR3: CASSSTPGGSSYEQYF; DNA: TGTGCCAGCAGCTCAACCCCCGGCGGGAGCTCCTACGAGCAGTACTTC
size: NA; V: TRBV27; J: TRBJ2-1; length: 16; D: TRBD2; CDR3: CASSPLGTSGADEQFF; DNA: TGTGCCAGCAGTCCCCTCGGGACTAGCGGAGCGGATGAGCAGTTCTTC
size: NA; V: TRBV18; J: TRBJ2-1; length: 18; D: TRBD2; CDR3: CASSPPLLAELPYNEQFF; DNA: TGTGCCAGCTCACCACCCCTCCTAGCGGAACTACCCTACAATGAGCAGTTCTTC
size: NA; V: TRBV7-9; J: TRBJ2-5; length: 12; D: NA; CDR3: CASSRGTETQYF; DNA: TGTGCCAGCAGCCGCGGGACAGAGACCCAGTACTTC
size: NA; V: TRBV7-2; J: TRBJ2-1; length: 12; D: NA; CDR3: CASSLANNEQFF; DNA: TGTGCCAGCAGCTTAGCGAACAATGAGCAGTTCTTC
size: NA; V: TRBV7-8; J: TRBJ2-7; length: 16; D: TRBD2; CDR3: CASSLASGGPSYEQYF; DNA: TGTGCCAGCAGCTTAGCTAGCGGGGGACCCTCCTACGAGCAGTACTTC
size: NA; V: TRBV19; J: TRBJ2-7; length: 15; D: NA; CDR3: CASRAGVSPHYEQYF; DNA: TGTGCCAGTAGGGCAGGGGTCTCACCGCACTACGAGCAGTACTTC
size: NA; V: TRBV10-3; J: TRBJ2-1; length: 17; D: TRBD2; CDR3: CAISGGTSGASYNEQFF; DNA: TGTGCCATCAGTGGGGGGACTAGCGGGGCATCCTACAATGAGCAGTTCTTC
size: NA; V: TRBV14; J: TRBJ2-1; length: 18; D: TRBD2; CDR3: CASSPYVSGGLFINEQFF; DNA: TGTGCCAGCAGCCCCTACGTCTCGGGGGGGCTGTTCATCAATGAGCAGTTCTTC
size: NA; V: TRBV4-3; J: TRBJ2-7; length: 14; D: NA; CDR3: CASSPGQGRYEQYF; DNA: TGCGCCAGCAGCCCCGGGCAGGGAAGGTACGAGCAGTACTTC
size: NA; V: TRBV5-6; J: TRBJ1-2; length: 15; D: NA; CDR3: CASRKQGEANYGYTF; DNA: TGTGCCAGCAGAAAACAAGGGGAAGCTAACTATGGCTACACCTTC
size: NA; V: TRBV19; J: TRBJ2-7; length: 15; D: NA; CDR3: CASSAAWISAHEQYF; DNA: TGTGCCAGTAGTGCCGCGTGGATCAGTGCCCACGAGCAGTACTTC
size: NA; V: TRBV10-1; J: TRBJ2-1; length: 15; D: TRBD2; CDR3: CASSDPSGGYNEQFF; DNA: TGCGCCAGCAGTGATCCTAGCGGGGGGTACAATGAGCAGTTCTTC
size: NA; V: TRBV10-2; J: TRBJ2-3; length: 17; D: TRBD2; CDR3: CASSESGTSGYTDTQYF; DNA: TGCGCCAGCAGTGAGTCAGGCACTAGCGGATACACAGATACGCAGTATTTT
size: NA; V: TRBV4-3; J: TRBJ2-7; length: 15; D: TRBD2; CDR3: CASSQGASGSYEQYF; DNA: TGCGCCAGCAGCCAAGGGGCTAGCGGGAGCTACGAGCAGTACTTC
size: NA; V: TRBV30; J: TRBJ1-4; length: 14; D: NA; CDR3: CAWSVASTNEKLFF; DNA: TGTGCCTGGAGTGTTGCCTCAACTAATGAAAAACTGTTTTTT
size: NA; V: TRBV6-5; J: TRBJ2-3; length: 16; D: TRBD2; CDR3: CASSYSSAGATDTQYF; DNA: TGTGCCAGCAGTTACTCGAGTGCGGGAGCCACAGATACGCAGTATTTT
size: once; V: TRBV18; J: TRBJ2-7; length: 14; D: NA; CDR3: CASSPPDGTYEQYF; DNA: TGTGCCAGCTCACCACCAGACGGAACCTACGAGCAGTACTTC
size: NA; V: TRBV11-2; J: TRBJ2-7; length: 14; D: TRBD2; CDR3: CASSSSGTYYEQYF; DNA: TGTGCCAGCAGCTCTAGCGGGACGTACTACGAGCAGTACTTC
size: once; V: TRBV7-8; J: TRBJ2-5; length: 17; D: TRBD2; CDR3: CASSFLSWGGNQETQYF; DNA: TGTGCCAGCAGCTTCCTTTCGTGGGGAGGGAACCAAGAGACCCAGTACTTC
size: NA; V: TRBV4-1; J: TRBJ2-5; length: 15; D: NA; CDR3: CASSPDRLLAETQYF; DNA: TGCGCCAGCAGCCCCGACAGGCTTTTAGCAGAGACCCAGTACTTC
size: NA; V: TRBV18; J: TRBJ1-5; length: 14; D: NA; CDR3: CASSPIYSNQPQHF; DNA: TGTGCCAGCTCACCAATTTATAGCAATCAGCCCCAGCATTTT
size: NA; V: TRBV7-9; J: TRBJ2-7; length: 11; D: NA; CDR3: CASSSGGSDLF; DNA: TGTGCCAGCAGCTCAGGGGGGAGCGACCTTTTC
size: NA; V: TRBV28; J: TRBJ1-4; length: 14; D: TRBD1; CDR3: CASSYRGSNEKLFF; DNA: TGTGCCAGCAGTTACAGGGGGAGTAATGAAAAACTGTTTTTT
size: NA; V: TRBV6-5; J: TRBJ1-1; length: 15; D: NA; CDR3: CASTPRTATNTEAFF; DNA: TGTGCCAGCACCCCCCGGACAGCTACAAACACTGAAGCTTTCTTT